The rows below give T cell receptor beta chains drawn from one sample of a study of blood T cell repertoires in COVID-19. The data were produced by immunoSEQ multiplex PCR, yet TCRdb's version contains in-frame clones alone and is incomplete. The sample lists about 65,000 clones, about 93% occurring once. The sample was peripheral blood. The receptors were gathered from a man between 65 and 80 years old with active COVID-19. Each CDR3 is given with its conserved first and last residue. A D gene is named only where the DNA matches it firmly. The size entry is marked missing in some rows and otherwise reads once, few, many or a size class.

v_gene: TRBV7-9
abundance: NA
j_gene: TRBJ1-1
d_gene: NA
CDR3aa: CASSLGGLNTEAFF

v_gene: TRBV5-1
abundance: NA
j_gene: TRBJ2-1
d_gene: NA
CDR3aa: CASSLGAGTYNEQFF

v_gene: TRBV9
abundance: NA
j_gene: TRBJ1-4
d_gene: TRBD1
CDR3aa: CASSVAGTGRADEKLFF

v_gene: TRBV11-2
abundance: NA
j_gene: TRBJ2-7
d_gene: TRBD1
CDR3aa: CASSGEDRAYEQYF

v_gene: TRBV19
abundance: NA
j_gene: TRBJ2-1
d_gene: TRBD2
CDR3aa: CASSGLAGGAYNEQFF

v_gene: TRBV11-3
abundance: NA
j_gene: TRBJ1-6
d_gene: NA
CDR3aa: CASSLDYSPYNSPLHF

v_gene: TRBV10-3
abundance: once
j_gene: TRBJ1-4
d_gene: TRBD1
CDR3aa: CAISSGTGGEKLFF

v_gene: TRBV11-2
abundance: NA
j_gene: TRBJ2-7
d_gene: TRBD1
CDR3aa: CASSFTGTGASEQYF

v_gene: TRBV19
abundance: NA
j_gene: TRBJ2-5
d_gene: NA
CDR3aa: CASSIDTGVETQYF

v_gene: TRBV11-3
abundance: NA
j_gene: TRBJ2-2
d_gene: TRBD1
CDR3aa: CASTGQVNTGELFF

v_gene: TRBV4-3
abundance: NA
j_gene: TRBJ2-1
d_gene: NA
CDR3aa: CASSQVTRADEQFF

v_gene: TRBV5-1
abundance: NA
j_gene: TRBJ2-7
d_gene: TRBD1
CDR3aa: CASSPGTGFDEQYF

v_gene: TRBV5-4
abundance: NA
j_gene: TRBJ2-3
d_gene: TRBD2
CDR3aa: CASSPPGLAGGTDTQYF

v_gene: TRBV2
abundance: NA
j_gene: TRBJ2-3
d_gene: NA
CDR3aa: CASSDRGPGSTDTQYF

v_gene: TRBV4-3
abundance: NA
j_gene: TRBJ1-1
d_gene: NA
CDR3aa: CASSQDGGSEAFF

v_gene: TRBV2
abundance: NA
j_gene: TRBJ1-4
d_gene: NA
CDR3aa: CASSELRNAVF

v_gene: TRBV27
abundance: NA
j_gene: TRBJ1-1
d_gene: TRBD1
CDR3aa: CASSRAYRGSQAFF

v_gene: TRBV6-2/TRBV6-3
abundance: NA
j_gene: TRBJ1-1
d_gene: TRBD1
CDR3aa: CASSYQDRGQAFF

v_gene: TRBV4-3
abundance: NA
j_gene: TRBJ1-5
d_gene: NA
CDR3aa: CASSQAFRENQPQHF

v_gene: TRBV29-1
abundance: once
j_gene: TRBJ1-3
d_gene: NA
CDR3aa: CSVEEAGFAGNTIYF

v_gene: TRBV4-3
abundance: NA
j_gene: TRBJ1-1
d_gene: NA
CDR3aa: CASSQVRVNTEAFF